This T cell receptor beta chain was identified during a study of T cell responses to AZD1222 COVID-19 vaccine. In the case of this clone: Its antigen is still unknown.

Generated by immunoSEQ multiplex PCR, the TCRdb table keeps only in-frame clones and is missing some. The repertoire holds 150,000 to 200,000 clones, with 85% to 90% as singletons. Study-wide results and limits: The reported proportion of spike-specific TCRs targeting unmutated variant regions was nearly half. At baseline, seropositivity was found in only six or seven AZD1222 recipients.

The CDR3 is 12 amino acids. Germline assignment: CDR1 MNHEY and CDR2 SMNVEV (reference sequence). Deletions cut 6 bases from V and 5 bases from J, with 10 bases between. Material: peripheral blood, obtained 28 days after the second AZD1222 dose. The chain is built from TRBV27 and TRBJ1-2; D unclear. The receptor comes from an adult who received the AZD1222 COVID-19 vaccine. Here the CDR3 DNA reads TGTGCCAGCAGCGATGGATTTTATGGCTACACCTTC. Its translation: CASSDGFYGYTF.